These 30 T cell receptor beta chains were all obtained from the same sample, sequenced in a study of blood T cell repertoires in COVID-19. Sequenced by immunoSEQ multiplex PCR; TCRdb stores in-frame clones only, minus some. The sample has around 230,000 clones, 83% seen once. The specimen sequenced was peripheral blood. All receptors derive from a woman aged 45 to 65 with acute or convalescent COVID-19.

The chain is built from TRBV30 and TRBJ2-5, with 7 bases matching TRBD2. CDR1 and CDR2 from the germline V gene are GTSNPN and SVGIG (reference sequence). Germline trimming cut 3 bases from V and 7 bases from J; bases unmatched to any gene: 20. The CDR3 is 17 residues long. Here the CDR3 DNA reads TGTGCCTGGAGCCTTAACCCTAGCGTGGGAGGGAATGGGACCCAGTACTTC. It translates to CAWSLNPSVGGNGTQYF.

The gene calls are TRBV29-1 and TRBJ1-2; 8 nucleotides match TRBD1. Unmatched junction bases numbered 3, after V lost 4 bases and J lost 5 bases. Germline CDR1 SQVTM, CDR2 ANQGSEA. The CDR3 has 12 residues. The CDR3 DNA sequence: TGCAGCGTTGCCCGACAGGGGTATGGCTACACCTTC. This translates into CSVARQGYGYTF.

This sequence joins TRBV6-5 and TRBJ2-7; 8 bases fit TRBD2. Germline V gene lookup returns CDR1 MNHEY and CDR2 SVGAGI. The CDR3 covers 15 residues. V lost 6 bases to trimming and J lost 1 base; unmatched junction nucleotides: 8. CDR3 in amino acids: CASSSASGSSYEQYF. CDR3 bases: TGTGCCAGCAGCTCGGCAAGCGGGAGTTCCTACGAGCAGTACTTC.

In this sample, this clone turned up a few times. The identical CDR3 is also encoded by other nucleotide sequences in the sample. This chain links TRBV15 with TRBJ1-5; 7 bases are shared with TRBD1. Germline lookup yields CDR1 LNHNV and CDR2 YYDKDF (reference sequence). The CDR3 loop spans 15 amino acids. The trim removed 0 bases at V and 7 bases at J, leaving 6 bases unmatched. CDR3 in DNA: TGTGCCACCAGCAGAGATGAGGGGGCCGGACAGCCCCAGCATTTT. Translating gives CATSRDEGAGQPQHF. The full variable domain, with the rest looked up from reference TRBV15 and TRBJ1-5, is DAMVIQNPRYQVTQFGKPVTLSCSQTLNHNVMYWYQQKSSQAPKLLFHYYDKDFNNEADTPDNFQSRRPNTSFCFLDIRSPGLGDTAMYLCATSRDEGAGQPQHFGDGTRLSIL.

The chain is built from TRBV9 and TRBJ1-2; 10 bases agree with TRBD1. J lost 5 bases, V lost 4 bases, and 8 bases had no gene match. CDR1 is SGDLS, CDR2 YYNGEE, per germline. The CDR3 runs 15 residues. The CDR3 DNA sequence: TGTGCCAGCAGCAGCACGACAGGGGGCGCGTATGGCTACACCTTC. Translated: CASSSTTGGAYGYTF.

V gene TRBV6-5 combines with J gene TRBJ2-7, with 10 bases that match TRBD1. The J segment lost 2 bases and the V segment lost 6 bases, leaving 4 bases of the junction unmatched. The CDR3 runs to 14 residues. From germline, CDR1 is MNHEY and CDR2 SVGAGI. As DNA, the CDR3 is TGTGCCAGCAGACCTGGACAGGGGGCCTACGAGCAGTACTTC. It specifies CASRPGQGAYEQYF.

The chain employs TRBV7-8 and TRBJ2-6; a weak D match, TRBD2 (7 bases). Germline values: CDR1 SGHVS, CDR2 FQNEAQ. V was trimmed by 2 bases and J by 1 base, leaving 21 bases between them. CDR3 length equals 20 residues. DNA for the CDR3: TGTGCCAGCAGCTTAATGGGGGGGCAATTTTTAGGATCTGGGGCCAACGTCCTGACTTTC. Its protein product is CASSLMGGQFLGSGANVLTF.

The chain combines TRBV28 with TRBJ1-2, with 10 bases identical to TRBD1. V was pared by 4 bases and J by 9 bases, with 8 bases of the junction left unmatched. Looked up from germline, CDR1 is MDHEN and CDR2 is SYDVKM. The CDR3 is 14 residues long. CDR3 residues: CASSSTDRGRSYTF. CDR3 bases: TGTGCCAGCAGTTCGACAGACAGGGGGCGTAGCTACACCTTC.

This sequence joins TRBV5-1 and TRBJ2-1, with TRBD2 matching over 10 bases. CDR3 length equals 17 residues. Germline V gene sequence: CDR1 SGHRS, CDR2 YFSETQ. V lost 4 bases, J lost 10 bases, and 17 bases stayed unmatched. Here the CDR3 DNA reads TGCGCCAGCAGCACCAGGGGATCTAGCGGGAGTGTTCTGGAGCAGTTCTTC. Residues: CASSTRGSSGSVLEQFF.

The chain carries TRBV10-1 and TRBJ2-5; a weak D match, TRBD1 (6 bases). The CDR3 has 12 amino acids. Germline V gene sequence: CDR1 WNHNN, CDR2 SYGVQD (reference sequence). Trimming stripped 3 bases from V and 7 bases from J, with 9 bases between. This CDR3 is CASSDQGGTQYF. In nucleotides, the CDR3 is TGCGCCAGCAGTGACCAAGGGGGGACCCAGTACTTC.

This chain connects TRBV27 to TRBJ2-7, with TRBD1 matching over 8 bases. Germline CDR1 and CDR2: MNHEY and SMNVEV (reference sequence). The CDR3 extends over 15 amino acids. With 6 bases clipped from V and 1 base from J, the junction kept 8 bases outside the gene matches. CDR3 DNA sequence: TGTGCCAGCAGACTTGGGACAGGTCTATCCTACGAGCAGTACTTC. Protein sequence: CASRLGTGLSYEQYF.

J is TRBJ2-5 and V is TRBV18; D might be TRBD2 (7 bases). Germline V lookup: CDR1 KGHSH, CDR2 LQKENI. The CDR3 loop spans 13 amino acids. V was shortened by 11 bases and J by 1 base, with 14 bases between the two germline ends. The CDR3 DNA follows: TGTGCCGGGGCCGGGGGGCTCCAAGAGACCCAGTACTTC. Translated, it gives CAGAGGLQETQYF.

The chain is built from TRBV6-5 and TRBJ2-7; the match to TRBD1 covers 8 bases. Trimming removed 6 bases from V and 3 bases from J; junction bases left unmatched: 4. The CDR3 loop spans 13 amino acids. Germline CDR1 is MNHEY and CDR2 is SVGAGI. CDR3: CASRGQGVYEQYF. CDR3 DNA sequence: TGTGCCAGCAGAGGACAGGGCGTCTACGAGCAGTACTTC.

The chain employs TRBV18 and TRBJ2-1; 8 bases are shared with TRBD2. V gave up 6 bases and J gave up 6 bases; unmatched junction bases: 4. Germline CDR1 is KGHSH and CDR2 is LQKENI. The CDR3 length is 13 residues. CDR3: CASSSGIGNEQFF. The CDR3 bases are TGTGCCAGCTCTAGCGGGATCGGCAATGAGCAGTTCTTC.

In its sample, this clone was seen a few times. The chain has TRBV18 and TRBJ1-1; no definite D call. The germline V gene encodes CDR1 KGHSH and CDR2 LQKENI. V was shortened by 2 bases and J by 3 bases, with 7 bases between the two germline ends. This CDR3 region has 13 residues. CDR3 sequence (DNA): TGTGCCAGCTCACCAGAGGTCGACACTGAAGCTTTCTTT. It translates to CASSPEVDTEAFF.

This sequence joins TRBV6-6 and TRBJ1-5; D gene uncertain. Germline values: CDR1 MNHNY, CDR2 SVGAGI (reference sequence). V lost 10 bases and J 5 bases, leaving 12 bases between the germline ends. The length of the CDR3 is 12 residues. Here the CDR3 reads CATALGDQPQHF. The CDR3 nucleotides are TGTGCCACTGCGCTGGGCGATCAGCCCCAGCATTTT.

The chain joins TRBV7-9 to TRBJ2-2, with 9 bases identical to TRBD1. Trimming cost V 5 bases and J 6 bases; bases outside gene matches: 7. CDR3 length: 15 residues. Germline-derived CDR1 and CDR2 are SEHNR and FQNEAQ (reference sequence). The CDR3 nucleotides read TGTGCCAGCAGCCAGTCCGGGACAGGGTCCGGGGAGCTGTTTTTT. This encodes CASSQSGTGSGELFF.

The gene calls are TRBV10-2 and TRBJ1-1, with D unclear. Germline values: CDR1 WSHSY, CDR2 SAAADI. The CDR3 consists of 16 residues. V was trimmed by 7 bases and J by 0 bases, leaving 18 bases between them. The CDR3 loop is CASNPHGFLVNTEAFF. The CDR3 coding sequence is TGCGCCAGCAACCCCCACGGATTTCTAGTGAACACTGAAGCTTTCTTT.

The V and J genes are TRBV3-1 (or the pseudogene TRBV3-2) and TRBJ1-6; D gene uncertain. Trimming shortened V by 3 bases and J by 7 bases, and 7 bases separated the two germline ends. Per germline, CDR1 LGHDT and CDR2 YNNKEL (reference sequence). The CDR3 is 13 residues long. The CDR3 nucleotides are TGTGCCAGCAGCCACTTAGAGAATTCACCCCTCCACTTT. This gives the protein CASSHLENSPLHF.

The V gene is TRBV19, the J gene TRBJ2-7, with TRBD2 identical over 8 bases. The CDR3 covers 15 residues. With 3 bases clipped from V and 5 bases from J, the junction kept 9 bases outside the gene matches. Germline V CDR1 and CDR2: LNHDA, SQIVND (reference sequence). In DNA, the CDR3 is TGTGCCAGTAGTATCCGACTAGCGTTCTTGAACGAGCAGTACTTC. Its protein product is CASSIRLAFLNEQYF.

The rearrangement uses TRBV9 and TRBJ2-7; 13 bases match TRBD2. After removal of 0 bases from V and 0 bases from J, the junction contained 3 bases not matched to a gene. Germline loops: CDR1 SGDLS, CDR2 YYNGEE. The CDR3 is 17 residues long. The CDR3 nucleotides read TGTGCCAGCAGCGTAGGACTAGCGGGAGGTAGCTCCTACGAGCAGTACTTC. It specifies CASSVGLAGGSSYEQYF.

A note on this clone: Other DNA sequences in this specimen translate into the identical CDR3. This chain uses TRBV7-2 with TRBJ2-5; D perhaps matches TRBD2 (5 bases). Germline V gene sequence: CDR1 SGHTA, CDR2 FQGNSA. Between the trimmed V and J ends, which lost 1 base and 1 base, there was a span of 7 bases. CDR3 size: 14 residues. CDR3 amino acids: CASSLGRVQETQYF. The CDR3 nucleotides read TGTGCCAGCAGCTTAGGGCGGGTCCAAGAGACCCAGTACTTC.

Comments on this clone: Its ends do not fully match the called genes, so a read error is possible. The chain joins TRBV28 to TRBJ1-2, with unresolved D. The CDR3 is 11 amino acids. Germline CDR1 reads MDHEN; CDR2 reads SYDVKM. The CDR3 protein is CASSSQWRSIF. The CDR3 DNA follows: TGTGCCAGCAGCTCCCAGTGGAGGTCGATCTTC.

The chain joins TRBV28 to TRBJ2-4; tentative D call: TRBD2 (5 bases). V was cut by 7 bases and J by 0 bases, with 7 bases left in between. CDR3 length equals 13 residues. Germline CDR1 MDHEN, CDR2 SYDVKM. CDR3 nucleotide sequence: TGTGCCAGCAACGGACTAGCCAAAAACATTCAGTACTTC. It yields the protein CASNGLAKNIQYF.

This chain's CDR3 is CASSLHGDSFYEQYF. The CDR3 DNA reads as TGCGCCAGCAGCTTGCACGGGGACTCCTTCTACGAGCAGTACTTC. V is TRBV5-1 and J is TRBJ2-7, with a possible D match to TRBD2 (6 bases). There are 15 residues in the CDR3. CDR1 is SGHRS, CDR2 YFSETQ, per germline. V was clipped by 1 base and J by 3 bases, with 14 bases between them.

CDR3 in amino acids: CASMVGTDTQYF. In DNA, the CDR3 is TGCGCCAGCATGGTAGGCACAGATACGCAGTATTTT. This chain joins TRBV10-2 and TRBJ2-3; no firm D call. This CDR3 has 12 amino acids. Per germline, CDR1 WSHSY and CDR2 SAAADI. The V end was cut by 7 bases, the J end by 1 base, with 6 bases between.

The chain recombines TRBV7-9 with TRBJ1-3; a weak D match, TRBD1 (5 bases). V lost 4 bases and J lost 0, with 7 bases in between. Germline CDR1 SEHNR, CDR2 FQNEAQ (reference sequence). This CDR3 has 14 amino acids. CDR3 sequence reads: CASSSDSSGNTIYF. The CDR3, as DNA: TGTGCCAGCAGCTCCGACAGCTCTGGAAACACCATATATTTT. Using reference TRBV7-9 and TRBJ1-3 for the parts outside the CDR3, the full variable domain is DTGVSQNPRHKITKRGQNVTFRCDPISEHNRLYWYRQTLGQGPEFLTYFQNEAQLEKSRLLSDRFSAERPKGSFSTLEIQRTEQGDSAMYLCASSSDSSGNTIYFGEGSWLTVV.

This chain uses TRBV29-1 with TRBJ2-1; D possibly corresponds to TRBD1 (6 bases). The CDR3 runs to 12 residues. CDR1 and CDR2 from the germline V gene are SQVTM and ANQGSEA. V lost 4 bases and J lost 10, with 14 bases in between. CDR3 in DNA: TGCAGCGTTGTGGGGGCCGGCGGCGAGCAGTTCTTC. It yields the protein CSVVGAGGEQFF.

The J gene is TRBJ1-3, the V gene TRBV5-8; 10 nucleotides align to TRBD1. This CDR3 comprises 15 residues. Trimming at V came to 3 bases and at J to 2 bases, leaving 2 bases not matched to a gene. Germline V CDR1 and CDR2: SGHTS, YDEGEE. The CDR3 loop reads CASSYGTGAGNTIYF. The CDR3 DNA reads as TGTGCCAGCAGCTACGGGACAGGGGCTGGAAACACCATATATTTT.

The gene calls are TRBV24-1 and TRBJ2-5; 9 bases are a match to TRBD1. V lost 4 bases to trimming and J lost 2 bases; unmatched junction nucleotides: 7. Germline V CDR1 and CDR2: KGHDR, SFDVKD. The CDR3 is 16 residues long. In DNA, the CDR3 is TGTGCCACCAGTGACCCCCCGGGACAGGGACAAGAGACCCAGTACTTC. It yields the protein CATSDPPGQGQETQYF.